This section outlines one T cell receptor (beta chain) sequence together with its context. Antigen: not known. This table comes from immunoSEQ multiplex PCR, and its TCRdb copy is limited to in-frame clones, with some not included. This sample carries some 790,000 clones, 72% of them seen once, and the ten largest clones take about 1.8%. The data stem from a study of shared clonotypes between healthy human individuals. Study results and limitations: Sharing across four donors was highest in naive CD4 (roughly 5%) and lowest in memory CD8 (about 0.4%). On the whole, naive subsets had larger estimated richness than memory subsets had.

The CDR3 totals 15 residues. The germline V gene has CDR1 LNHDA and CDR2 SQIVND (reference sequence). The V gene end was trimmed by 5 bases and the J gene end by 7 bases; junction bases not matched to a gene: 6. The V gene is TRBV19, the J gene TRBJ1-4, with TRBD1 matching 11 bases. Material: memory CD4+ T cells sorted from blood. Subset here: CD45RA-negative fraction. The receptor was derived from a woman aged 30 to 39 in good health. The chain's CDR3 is CASSRTGGAVEKLFF. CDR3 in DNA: TGTGCCAGTAGTCGGACAGGGGGCGCGGTTGAAAAACTGTTTTTT.